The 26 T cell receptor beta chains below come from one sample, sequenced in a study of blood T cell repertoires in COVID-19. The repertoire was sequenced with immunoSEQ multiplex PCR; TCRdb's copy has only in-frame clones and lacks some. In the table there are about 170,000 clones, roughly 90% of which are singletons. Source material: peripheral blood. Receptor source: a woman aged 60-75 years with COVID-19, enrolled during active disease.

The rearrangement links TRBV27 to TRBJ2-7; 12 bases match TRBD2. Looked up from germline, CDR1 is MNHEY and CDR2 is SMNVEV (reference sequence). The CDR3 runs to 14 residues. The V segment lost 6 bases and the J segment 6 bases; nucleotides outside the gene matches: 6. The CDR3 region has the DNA TGTGCCAGCAGGGAACTAGCGGGAGGTTCCGAGCAGTACTTC. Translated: CASRELAGGSEQYF.

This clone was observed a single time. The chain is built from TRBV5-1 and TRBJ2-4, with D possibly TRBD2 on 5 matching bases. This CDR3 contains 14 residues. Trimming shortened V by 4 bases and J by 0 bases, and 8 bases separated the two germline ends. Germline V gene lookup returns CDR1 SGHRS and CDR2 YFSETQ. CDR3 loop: CASSLDLAKNIQYF. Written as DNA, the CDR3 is TGCGCCAGCAGCCTGGACTTAGCCAAAAACATTCAGTACTTC.

CDR3 sequence (DNA): TGTGCCAGCAGCGCGTATCGATGGGGCGGTACCTATGGCTACACCTTC. The encoded protein is CASSAYRWGGTYGYTF. The rearrangement joins TRBV5-8 to TRBJ1-2; possibly TRBD1 for D (5 bases). V dropped 4 bases and J dropped 4 bases, with 20 bases sitting between them. The CDR3 has 16 residues. CDR1 and CDR2 (germline): SGHTS, YDEGEE.

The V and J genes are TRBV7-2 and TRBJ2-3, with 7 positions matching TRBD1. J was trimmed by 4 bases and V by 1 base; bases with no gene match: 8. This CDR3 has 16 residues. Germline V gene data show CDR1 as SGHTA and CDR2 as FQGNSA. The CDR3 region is CASSLVGNRGADTQYF. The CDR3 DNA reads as TGTGCCAGCAGCTTAGTGGGCAACAGGGGAGCAGATACGCAGTATTTT.

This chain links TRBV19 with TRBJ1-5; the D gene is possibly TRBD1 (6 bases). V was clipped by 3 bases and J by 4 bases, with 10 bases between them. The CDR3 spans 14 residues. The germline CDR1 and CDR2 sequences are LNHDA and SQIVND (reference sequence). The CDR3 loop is CASSMRDKNQPQHF. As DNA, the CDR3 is TGTGCCAGTAGTATGAGGGACAAGAATCAGCCCCAGCATTTT.

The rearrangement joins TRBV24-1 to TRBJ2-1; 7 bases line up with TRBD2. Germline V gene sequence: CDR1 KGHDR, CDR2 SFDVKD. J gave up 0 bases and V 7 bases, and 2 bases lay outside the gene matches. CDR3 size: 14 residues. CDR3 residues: CATSRTSSYNEQFF. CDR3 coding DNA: TGTGCCACCAGCCGGACTAGCTCCTACAATGAGCAGTTCTTC.

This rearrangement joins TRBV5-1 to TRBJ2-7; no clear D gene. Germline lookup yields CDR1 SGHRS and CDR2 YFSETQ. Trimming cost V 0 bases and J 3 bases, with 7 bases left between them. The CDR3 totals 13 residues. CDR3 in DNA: TGCGCCAGCAGCTTGGATAGTCTCTACGAGCAGTACTTC. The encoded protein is CASSLDSLYEQYF.

The CDR3 loop reads CASSRLAGGWDETQYF. CDR3 DNA: TGTGCCAGCAGCAGACTAGCGGGAGGGTGGGACGAGACCCAGTACTTC. The chain has TRBV6-2 or TRBV6-3 and TRBJ2-5, with 14 bases aligning to TRBD2. In germline, CDR1 is MNHEY, CDR2 SVGEGT. Trimming took 6 bases from V and 5 from J; bases not matched to a gene: 8. The CDR3 extends over 16 amino acids.

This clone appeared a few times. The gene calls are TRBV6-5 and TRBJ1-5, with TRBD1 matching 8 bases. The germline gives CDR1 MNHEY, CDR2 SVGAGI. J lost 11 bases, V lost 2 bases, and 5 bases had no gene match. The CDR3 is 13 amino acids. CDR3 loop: CASSYAGTGAQHF. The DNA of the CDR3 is TGTGCCAGCAGTTACGCCGGGACAGGTGCCCAGCATTTT.

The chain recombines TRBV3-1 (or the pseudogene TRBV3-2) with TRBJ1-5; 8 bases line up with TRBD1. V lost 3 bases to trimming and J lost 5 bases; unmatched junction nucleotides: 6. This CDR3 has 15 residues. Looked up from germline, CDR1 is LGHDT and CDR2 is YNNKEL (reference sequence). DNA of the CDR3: TGTGCCAGCAGCCACGGACAGGGTTGGGATCAGCCCCAGCATTTT. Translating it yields CASSHGQGWDQPQHF.

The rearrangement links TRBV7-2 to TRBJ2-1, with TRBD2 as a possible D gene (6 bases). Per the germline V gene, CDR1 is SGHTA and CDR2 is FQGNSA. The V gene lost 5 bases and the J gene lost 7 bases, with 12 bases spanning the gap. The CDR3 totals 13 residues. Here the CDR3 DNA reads TGTGCCAGCAGCCCCGGGACTCCTAATGAGCAGTTCTTC. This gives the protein CASSPGTPNEQFF. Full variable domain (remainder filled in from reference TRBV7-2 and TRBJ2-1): GAGVSQSPSNKVTEKGKDVELRCDPISGHTALYWYRQSLGQGLEFLIYFQGNSAPDKSGLPSDRFSAERTGGSVSTLTIQRTQQEDSAVYLCASSPGTPNEQFFGPGTRLTVL.

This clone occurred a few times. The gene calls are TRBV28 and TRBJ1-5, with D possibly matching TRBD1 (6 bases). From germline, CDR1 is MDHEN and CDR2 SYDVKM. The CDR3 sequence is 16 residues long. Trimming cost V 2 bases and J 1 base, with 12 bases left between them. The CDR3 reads CASSLPTGTSNQPQHF. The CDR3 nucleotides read TGTGCCAGCAGTTTACCTACAGGGACGAGCAATCAGCCCCAGCATTTT.

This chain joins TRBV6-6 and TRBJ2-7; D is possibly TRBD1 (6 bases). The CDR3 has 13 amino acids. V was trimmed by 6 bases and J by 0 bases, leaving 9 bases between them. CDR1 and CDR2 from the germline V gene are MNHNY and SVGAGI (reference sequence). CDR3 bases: TGTGCCAGCAGGGGGACATCCTCCTACGAGCAGTACTTC. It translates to CASRGTSSYEQYF.

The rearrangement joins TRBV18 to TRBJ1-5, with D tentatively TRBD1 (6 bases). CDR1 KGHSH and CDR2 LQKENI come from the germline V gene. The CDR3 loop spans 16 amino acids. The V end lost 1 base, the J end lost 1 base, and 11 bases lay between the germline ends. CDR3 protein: CASSPQGVASNQPQHF. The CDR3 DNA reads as TGTGCCAGCTCACCACAGGGGGTGGCGAGCAATCAGCCCCAGCATTTT. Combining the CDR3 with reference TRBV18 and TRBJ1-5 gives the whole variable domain NAGVMQNPRHLVRRRGQEARLRCSPMKGHSHVYWYRQLPEEGLKFMVYLQKENIIDESGMPKERFSAEFPKEGPSILRIQQVVRGDSAAYFCASSPQGVASNQPQHFGDGTRLSIL.

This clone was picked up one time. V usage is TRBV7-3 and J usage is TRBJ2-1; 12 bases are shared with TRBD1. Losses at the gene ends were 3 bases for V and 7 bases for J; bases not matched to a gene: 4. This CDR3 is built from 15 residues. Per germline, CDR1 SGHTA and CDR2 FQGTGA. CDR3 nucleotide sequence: TGTGCCAGCAGCTTTGGGACAGGGGGCCGGAATGAGCAGTTCTTC. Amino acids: CASSFGTGGRNEQFF. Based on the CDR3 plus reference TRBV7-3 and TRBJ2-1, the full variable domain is GAGVSQTPSNKVTEKGKYVELRCDPISGHTALYWYRQSLGQGPEFLIYFQGTGAADDSGLPNDRFFAVRPEGSVSTLKIQRTERGDSAVYLCASSFGTGGRNEQFFGPGTRLTVL.

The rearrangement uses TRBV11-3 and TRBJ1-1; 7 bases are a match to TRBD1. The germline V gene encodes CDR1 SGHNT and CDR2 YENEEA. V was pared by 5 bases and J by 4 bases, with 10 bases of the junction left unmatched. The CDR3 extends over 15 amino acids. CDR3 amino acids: CASSPRDSSGTEAFF. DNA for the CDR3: TGTGCCAGCAGCCCCCGGGACAGTTCTGGCACTGAAGCTTTCTTT.

The DNA of the CDR3 is TGTGCCACCAGCAGAGTCCAGGGCGGCTACACCTTC. Amino acid sequence: CATSRVQGGYTF. V usage is TRBV15 and J usage is TRBJ1-2; D possibly corresponds to TRBD1 (5 bases). The CDR3 extends over 12 amino acids. The V gene's germline CDR1 is LNHNV and CDR2 YYDKDF (reference sequence). V dropped 1 base and J dropped 8 bases, with 8 bases sitting between them.

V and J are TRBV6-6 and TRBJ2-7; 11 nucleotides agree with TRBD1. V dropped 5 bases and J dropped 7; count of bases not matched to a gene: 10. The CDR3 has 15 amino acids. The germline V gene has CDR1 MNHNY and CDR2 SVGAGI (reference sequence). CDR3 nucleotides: TGTGCCAGCAGTCCCTTCGGACAGGGGGCAGGGGAGCAGTACTTC. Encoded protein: CASSPFGQGAGEQYF.

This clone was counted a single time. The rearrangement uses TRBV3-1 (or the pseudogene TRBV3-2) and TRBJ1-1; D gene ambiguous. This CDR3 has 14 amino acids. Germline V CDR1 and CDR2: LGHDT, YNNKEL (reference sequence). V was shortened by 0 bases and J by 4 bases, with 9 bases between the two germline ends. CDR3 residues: CASSQEIRGTEAFF. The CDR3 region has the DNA TGTGCCAGCAGCCAAGAGATCCGGGGCACTGAAGCTTTCTTT.

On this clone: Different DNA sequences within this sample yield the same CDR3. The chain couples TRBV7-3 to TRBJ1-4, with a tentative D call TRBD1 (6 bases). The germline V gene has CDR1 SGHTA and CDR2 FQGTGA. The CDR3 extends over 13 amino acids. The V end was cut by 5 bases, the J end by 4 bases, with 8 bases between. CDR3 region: CASSQGHNEKLFF. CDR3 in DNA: TGTGCCAGCAGCCAGGGGCATAATGAAAAACTGTTTTTT.

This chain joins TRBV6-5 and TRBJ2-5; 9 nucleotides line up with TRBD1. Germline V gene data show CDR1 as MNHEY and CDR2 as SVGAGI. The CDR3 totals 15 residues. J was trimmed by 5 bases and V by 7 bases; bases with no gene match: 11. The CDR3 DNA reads TGTGCCAGCATCTTGGGACAGGGACGAGGGGAGACCCAGTACTTC. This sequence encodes CASILGQGRGETQYF.

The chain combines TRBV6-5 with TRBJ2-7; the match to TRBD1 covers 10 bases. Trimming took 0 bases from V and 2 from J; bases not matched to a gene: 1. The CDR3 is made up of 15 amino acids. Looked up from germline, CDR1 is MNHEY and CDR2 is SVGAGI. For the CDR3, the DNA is TGTGCCAGCAGTTACTCGACAGGGGGCCCCTACGAGCAGTACTTC. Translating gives CASSYSTGGPYEQYF.

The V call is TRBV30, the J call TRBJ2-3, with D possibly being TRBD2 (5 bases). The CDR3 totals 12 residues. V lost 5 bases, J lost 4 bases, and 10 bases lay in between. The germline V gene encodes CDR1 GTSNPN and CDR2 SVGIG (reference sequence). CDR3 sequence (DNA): TGTGCCTGGCTCACTAGGTCAGATACGCAGTATTTT. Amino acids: CAWLTRSDTQYF. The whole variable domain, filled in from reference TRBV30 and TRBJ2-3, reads SQTIHQWPATLVQPVGSPLSLECTVEGTSNPNLYWYRQAAGRGLQLLFYSVGIGQISSEVPQNLSASRPQDRQFILSSKKLLLSDSGFYLCAWLTRSDTQYFGPGTRLTVL.

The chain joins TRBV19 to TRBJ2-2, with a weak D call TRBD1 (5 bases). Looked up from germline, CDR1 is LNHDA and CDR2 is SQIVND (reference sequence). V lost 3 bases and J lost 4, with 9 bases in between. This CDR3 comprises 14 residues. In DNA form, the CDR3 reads TGTGCCAGTAGTATCGGACACCTCACCGGGGAGCTGTTTTTT. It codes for CASSIGHLTGELFF.

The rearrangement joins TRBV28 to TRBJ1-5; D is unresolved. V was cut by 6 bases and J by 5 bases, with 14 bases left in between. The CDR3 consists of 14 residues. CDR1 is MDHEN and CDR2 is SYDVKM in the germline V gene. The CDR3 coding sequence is TGTGCCAGCAGACTACGGGGTGGGGATCAGCCCCAGCATTTT. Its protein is CASRLRGGDQPQHF.

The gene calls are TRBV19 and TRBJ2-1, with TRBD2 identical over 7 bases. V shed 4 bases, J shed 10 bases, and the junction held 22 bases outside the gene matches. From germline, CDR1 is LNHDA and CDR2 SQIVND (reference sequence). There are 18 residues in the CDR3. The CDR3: CASSNPPGAGSTMSEQFF. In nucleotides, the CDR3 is TGTGCCAGTAGTAACCCCCCGGGAGCGGGGTCTACAATGAGCGAGCAGTTCTTC.